Below, one T cell receptor (beta chain) is given with its context. What it binds is unknown. This sample is part of a study of cytomegalovirus exposure and HLA in healthy donors. Study-wide results and caveats: In vitro work confirmed that a few CMV-associated chains recognize CMV antigens. Some TCR beta chains (over 150 of them) were listed as cytomegalovirus-associated. The classifier was said to identify cytomegalovirus status with high specificity and sensitivity. Usually a TCR sequence was rare, but some public TCRs were found in many donors.

TCRdb's table, derived via immunoSEQ multiplex PCR, lists solely in-frame clones and lacks some. Seen here are some 200,000 clones, approximately 86% observed once, and the top ten hold around 7.2%. Trimming took 2 bases from V and 6 from J; bases not matched to a gene: 3. CDR3 length equals 15 residues. CDR1 and CDR2 from the germline V gene are SGHDT and YYEEEE. The chain joins TRBV5-6 to TRBJ2-1, with 12 bases aligning to TRBD1. The sample consisted of PBMCs. The sequence was collected from a man under 40 in good health and CMV-seropositive. Here the CDR3 reads CASSFGTGGVNEQFF. In DNA, the CDR3 is TGTGCCAGCAGCTTTGGGACAGGGGGCGTCAATGAGCAGTTCTTC. The variable domain in full, with the rest retrieved from reference TRBV5-6 and TRBJ2-1, is DAGVTQSPTHLIKTRGQQVTLRCSPKSGHDTVSWYQQALGQGPQFIFQYYEEEERQRGNFPDRFSGHQFPNYSSELNVNALLLGDSALYLCASSFGTGGVNEQFFGPGTRLTVL.